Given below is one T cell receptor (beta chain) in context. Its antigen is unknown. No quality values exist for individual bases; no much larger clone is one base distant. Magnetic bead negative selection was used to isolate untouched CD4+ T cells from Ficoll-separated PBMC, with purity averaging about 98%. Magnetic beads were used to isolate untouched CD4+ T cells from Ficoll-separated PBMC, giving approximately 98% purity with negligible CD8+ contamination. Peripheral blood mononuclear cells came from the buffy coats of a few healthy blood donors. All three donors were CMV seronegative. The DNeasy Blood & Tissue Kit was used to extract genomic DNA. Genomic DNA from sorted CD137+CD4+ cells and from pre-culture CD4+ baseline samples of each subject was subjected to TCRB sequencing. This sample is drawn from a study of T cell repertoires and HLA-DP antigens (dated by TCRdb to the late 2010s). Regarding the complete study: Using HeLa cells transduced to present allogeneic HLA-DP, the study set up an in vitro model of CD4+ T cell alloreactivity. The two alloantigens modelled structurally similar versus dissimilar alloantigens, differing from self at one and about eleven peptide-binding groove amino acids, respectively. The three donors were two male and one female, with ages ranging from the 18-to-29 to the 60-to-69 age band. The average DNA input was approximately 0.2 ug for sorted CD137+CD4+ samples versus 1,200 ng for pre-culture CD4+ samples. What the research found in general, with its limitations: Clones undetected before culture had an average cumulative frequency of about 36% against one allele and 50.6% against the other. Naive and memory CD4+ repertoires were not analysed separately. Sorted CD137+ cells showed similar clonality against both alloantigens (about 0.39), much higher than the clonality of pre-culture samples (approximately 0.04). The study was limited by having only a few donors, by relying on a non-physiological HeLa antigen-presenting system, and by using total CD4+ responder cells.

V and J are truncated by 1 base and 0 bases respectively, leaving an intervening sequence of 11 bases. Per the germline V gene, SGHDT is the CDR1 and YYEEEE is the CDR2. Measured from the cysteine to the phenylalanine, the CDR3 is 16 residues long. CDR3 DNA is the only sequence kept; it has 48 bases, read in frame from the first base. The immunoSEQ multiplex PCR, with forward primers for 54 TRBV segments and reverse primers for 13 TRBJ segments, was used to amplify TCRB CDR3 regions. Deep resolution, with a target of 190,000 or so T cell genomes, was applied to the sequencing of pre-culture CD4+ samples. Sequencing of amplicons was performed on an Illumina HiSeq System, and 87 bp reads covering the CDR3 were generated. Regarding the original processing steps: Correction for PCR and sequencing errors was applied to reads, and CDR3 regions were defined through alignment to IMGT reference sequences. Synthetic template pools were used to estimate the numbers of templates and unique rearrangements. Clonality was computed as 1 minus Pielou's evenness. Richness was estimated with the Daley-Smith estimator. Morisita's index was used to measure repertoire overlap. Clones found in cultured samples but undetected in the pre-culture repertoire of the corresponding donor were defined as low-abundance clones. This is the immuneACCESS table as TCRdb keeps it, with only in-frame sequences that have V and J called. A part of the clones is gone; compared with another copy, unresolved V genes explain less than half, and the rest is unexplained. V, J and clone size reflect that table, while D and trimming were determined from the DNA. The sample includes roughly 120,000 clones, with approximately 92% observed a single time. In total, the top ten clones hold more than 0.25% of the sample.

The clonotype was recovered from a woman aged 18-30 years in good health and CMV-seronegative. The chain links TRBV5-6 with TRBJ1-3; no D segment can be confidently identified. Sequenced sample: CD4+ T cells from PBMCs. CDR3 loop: CASSLKGLLSGNTIYF. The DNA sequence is TGTGCCAGCAGCTTGAAGGGCCTTCTCTCTGGAAACACCATATATTTT.